What follows are 22 T cell receptor beta chains derived from one specimen sequenced in a study of T cell responses to AZD1222 COVID-19 vaccine. Some clones are missing from TCRdb's copy, which holds only in-frame ones; the method was immunoSEQ multiplex PCR. The sample lists more than 100,000 clones, roughly 93% occurring once. Sequenced here: peripheral blood, sampled on day 0 of AZD1222 vaccination. The receptors were sampled from an adult in good health.

The chain couples TRBV6-5 to TRBJ2-7; unclear D gene. CDR1 MNHEY and CDR2 SVGAGI come from the germline V gene. Trimming pared 10 bases from V and 2 bases from J, leaving 18 bases between. CDR3 length: 14 amino acids. CDR3 bases: TGTGCCAATCCAAACCGACAACAGCCCTACGAGCAGTACTTC. Translation: CANPNRQQPYEQYF.

J is TRBJ2-1 and V is TRBV29-1; 9 bases align to TRBD1. Germline V gives CDR1 SQVTM, CDR2 ANQGSEA. V was pared by 5 bases and J by 1 base, with 6 bases of the junction left unmatched. The CDR3 runs to 15 residues. The DNA of the CDR3 is TGCAGCGTTAGACAGGGGGGGCGATCCTACAATGAGCAGTTCTTC. This gives the protein CSVRQGGRSYNEQFF.

The chain couples TRBV5-1 to TRBJ1-1; perhaps TRBD1 as D (5 bases). Trimming shortened V by 0 bases and J by 10 bases, and 10 bases separated the two germline ends. This CDR3 is built from 12 residues. The germline V gene has CDR1 SGHRS and CDR2 YFSETQ. The chain's CDR3 is CASSLEGPGAFF. In DNA, the CDR3 is TGCGCCAGCAGCTTGGAGGGACCGGGAGCTTTCTTT. The entire variable domain, with the rest obtained from reference TRBV5-1 and TRBJ1-1, is as follows: KAGVTQTPRYLIKTRGQQVTLSCSPISGHRSVSWYQQTPGQGLQFLFEYFSETQRNKGNFPGRFSGRQFSNSRSEMNVSTLELGDSALYLCASSLEGPGAFFGQGTRLTVV.

V gene TRBV27 combines with J gene TRBJ1-1, with D uncertain. V was cut by 8 bases and J by 1 base, with 14 bases left in between. Germline V gene data show CDR1 as MNHEY and CDR2 as SMNVEV (reference sequence). The CDR3 length is 14 residues. The CDR3 loop reads CASRTWTGNTEAFF. DNA for the CDR3: TGTGCCAGCCGAACATGGACGGGGAACACTGAAGCTTTCTTT.

The J gene is TRBJ1-2, the V gene TRBV10-3; D may be TRBD1 (6 bases). V dropped 4 bases and J dropped 4 bases, with 19 bases sitting between them. CDR1 and CDR2 (germline): ENHRY, SYGVKD. There are 16 residues in the CDR3. CDR3 DNA sequence: TGTGCCATCAGTGGCAGACAGGACCCCTATATCTATGGCTACACCTTC. Amino acids: CAISGRQDPYIYGYTF.

This chain connects TRBV27 to TRBJ2-1, with D unresolved. The germline V and J ends were trimmed by 3 bases and 6 bases, with 6 bases remaining between them. The germline CDR1 and CDR2 sequences are MNHEY and SMNVEV (reference sequence). The CDR3 spans 12 residues. CDR3 nucleotides: TGTGCCAGCAGTTTTAAGGGCAATGAGCAGTTCTTC. Its protein product is CASSFKGNEQFF.

The chain carries TRBV6-5 and TRBJ1-5; the match to TRBD1 covers 7 bases. The CDR3 extends over 12 amino acids. Germline-derived CDR1 and CDR2 are MNHEY and SVGAGI. J was trimmed by 5 bases and V by 6 bases; bases with no gene match: 1. The CDR3 DNA reads TGTGCCAGCAGGCAGGGGGATCAGCCCCAGCATTTT. Its translation: CASRQGDQPQHF.

The rearrangement links TRBV28 to TRBJ1-3; D may be TRBD1 (5 bases). The CDR3 sequence is 17 residues long. CDR1 is MDHEN and CDR2 is SYDVKM in the germline V gene. V was pared by 6 bases and J by 8 bases, with 26 bases between. The CDR3 here is CASRPTLGGSGRDTIYF. The CDR3 DNA sequence: TGTGCCAGCAGACCGACCCTCGGGGGATCGGGGAGGGACACCATATATTTT. The full variable domain, its missing parts supplied by reference TRBV28 and TRBJ1-3, is DVKVTQSSRYLVKRTGEKVFLECVQDMDHENMFWYRQDPGLGLRLIYFSYDVKMKEKGDIPEGYSVSREKKERFSLILESASTNQTSMYLCASRPTLGGSGRDTIYFGEGSWLTVV.

CDR3 in DNA: TGTGCCAGCAGTGGAACGACAGGGGACATTTCTGGAAACACCATATATTTT. This encodes CASSGTTGDISGNTIYF. The chain links TRBV25-1 to TRBJ1-3; 8 bases map to TRBD1. V was clipped by 4 bases and J by 1 base; unmatched bases: 9. The CDR3 length is 17 residues. The V gene's germline CDR1 is MGHDK and CDR2 SYGVNS.

The CDR3 protein is CASSIGGRNSGNTIYF. In DNA, the CDR3 is TGTGCCAGTAGTATAGGAGGACGGAACTCTGGAAACACCATATATTTT. The chain employs TRBV19 and TRBJ1-3; no reliable D call. Germline assignment: CDR1 LNHDA and CDR2 SQIVND (reference sequence). The CDR3 sequence is 16 residues long. Trimming took off 1 base at V and 0 bases at J, with 10 bases between the two ends.

The V gene is TRBV7-9, the J gene TRBJ1-5; no reliable D call. Per germline, CDR1 SEHNR and CDR2 FQNEAQ (reference sequence). The length of the CDR3 is 12 residues. The V end lost 2 bases, the J end lost 7 bases, and 6 bases lay between the germline ends. The CDR3 bases are TGTGCCAGCAGCTTAATCGGCCAGCCCCAGCATTTT. The encoded protein is CASSLIGQPQHF.

This chain joins TRBV5-4 and TRBJ1-6; no reliable D call. CDR1 SGHNT and CDR2 YYREEE come from the germline V gene (reference sequence). This CDR3 is 14 amino acids long. Between the trimmed V and J ends, which lost 1 base and 10 bases, there was a span of 12 bases. CDR3 nucleotides: TGTGCCAGCAGCTTGCTGGACCCCGGATCACCCCTCCACTTT. It yields the protein CASSLLDPGSPLHF.

The chain has TRBV19 and TRBJ2-7, with 10 positions matching TRBD2. CDR1 and CDR2 (germline): LNHDA, SQIVND (reference sequence). Losses at the gene ends were 6 bases for V and 2 bases for J; bases not matched to a gene: 4. The CDR3 contains 14 residues. The CDR3 coding sequence is TGTGCCAGTAGGCGTAGCGGGGGGCCCTACGAGCAGTACTTC. Protein sequence: CASRRSGGPYEQYF.

This clone appeared a single time. The genes are TRBV27 and TRBJ1-2, with 7 bases aligning to TRBD1. Germline-derived CDR1 and CDR2 are MNHEY and SMNVEV (reference sequence). After removal of 5 bases from V and 4 bases from J, the junction contained 10 bases not matched to a gene. The CDR3 covers 15 residues. CDR3 bases: TGTGCCAGCAGTAAGGCACAGGGGCCCCTCTATGGCTACACCTTC. It specifies CASSKAQGPLYGYTF.

V usage is TRBV5-8 and J usage is TRBJ1-2, with no clear D. Between the trimmed V and J ends, which lost 1 base and 6 bases, there was a span of 7 bases. The V gene's germline CDR1 is SGHTS and CDR2 YDEGEE. The CDR3 is made up of 12 amino acids. CDR3 nucleotide sequence: TGTGCCAGCAGCTTGAACGCCGATGGCTACACCTTC. Protein: CASSLNADGYTF.

This chain joins TRBV19 and TRBJ2-7; D may be TRBD2 (6 bases). V lost 1 base, J lost 5 bases, and 15 bases lay in between. Germline V CDR1 and CDR2: LNHDA, SQIVND (reference sequence). CDR3 size: 15 residues. CDR3 amino acids: CASSIASAVKNEQYF. CDR3 nucleotide sequence: TGTGCCAGTAGTATAGCTAGCGCGGTCAAAAACGAGCAGTACTTC.

The chain has TRBV29-1 and TRBJ2-7; 9 nucleotides line up with TRBD1. CDR3 size: 13 residues. Germline CDR1 is SQVTM and CDR2 is ANQGSEA. Trimming removed 7 bases from V and 6 bases from J; junction bases left unmatched: 10. CDR3 protein: CSAGGTGQSEQYF. The CDR3, as DNA: TGCAGCGCCGGCGGGACAGGGCAGTCCGAGCAGTACTTC.

The chain combines TRBV5-5 with TRBJ2-7; a possible D gene is TRBD1 (6 bases). V was pared by 5 bases and J by 6 bases, with 15 bases between. CDR1 and CDR2 from the germline V gene are SGHKS and YYEKEE (reference sequence). This CDR3 has 13 residues. The chain's CDR3 is CASSRTGPGEQYF. The CDR3 DNA follows: TGTGCCAGCAGTCGTACAGGGCCGGGCGAGCAGTACTTC.

This chain links TRBV4-1 with TRBJ2-7; the match to TRBD2 covers 9 bases. The CDR3 length is 14 residues. V lost 4 bases and J lost 2; bases outside the gene matches: 3. CDR1 is MGHRA and CDR2 is YSYEKL in the germline V gene. CDR3 nucleotides: TGCGCCAGCAGCCTGACTAGCGGCGCCTACGAGCAGTACTTC. Amino acid sequence: CASSLTSGAYEQYF.

A remark on this clone: One end of the junction varies from germline; a read error may be responsible. The J gene is TRBJ1-1, the V gene TRBV7-2, with 8 bases fitting TRBD1. CDR3 length equals 12 residues. Germline-derived CDR1 and CDR2 are SGHTA and FQGNSA. The CDR3 here is CASSLSPGGIIF. CDR3 in DNA: TGTGCCAGCAGCTTATCGCCAGGGGGCATAATCTTT.

The chain uses TRBV5-1 and TRBJ2-3; D is unclear. V lost 2 bases and J 0 bases, leaving 10 bases between the germline ends. There are 15 residues in the CDR3. CDR1 and CDR2 (germline): SGHRS, YFSETQ. CDR3 region: CASSLADSSTDTQYF. In DNA form, the CDR3 reads TGCGCCAGCAGCTTAGCAGACTCTAGCACAGATACGCAGTATTTT.

The V gene is TRBV19, the J gene TRBJ2-1, with 7 bases aligning to TRBD2. From germline, CDR1 is LNHDA and CDR2 SQIVND (reference sequence). This CDR3 contains 13 residues. The V gene end was trimmed by 7 bases and the J gene end by 6 bases; junction bases not matched to a gene: 6. The CDR3 nucleotides are TGTGCCAGTAAACAAGCGGGGCTCAATGAGCAGTTCTTC. It yields the protein CASKQAGLNEQFF.